These 21 T cell receptor beta chains were all obtained from the same sample, sequenced in a study of cytomegalovirus exposure and HLA in healthy donors. Data came from immunoSEQ multiplex PCR; TCRdb stores just in-frame clones and leaves some out. The sample has some 330,000 clones, 70% to 90% seen once. The sample comprised PBMCs. The receptors were sampled from a young woman in good health and CMV-seronegative.

The gene calls are TRBV28 and TRBJ1-5; D is perhaps TRBD1 (6 bases). The length of the CDR3 is 13 residues. V gave up 8 bases and J gave up 4 bases, with 12 bases separating them. In germline, CDR1 is MDHEN, CDR2 SYDVKM. The DNA for the CDR3 is TGTGCCAGCTTCAGGGGAGGGAATCAGCCCCAGCATTTT. This encodes CASFRGGNQPQHF.

The chain carries TRBV2 and TRBJ2-6; TRBD1 matches at 8 bases. V shed 2 bases, J shed 4 bases, and the junction held 4 bases outside the gene matches. Germline V gene data show CDR1 as SNHLY and CDR2 as FYNNEI. The CDR3 has 16 amino acids. The CDR3 region has the DNA TGTGCCAGCAGTGAACAGGGGGCGCGGGGGGCCAACGTCCTGACTTTC. Translated, it gives CASSEQGARGANVLTF.

This clone was counted a few times. The genes are TRBV4-1 and TRBJ2-7, with D possibly TRBD2 on 6 matching bases. There are 16 residues in the CDR3. The germline V and J ends were trimmed by 1 base and 2 bases, with 15 bases remaining between them. Germline V gives CDR1 MGHRA, CDR2 YSYEKL. The CDR3: CASSQGAAGTTYEQYF. The CDR3 coding sequence is TGCGCCAGCAGCCAAGGGGCTGCGGGGACGACCTACGAGCAGTACTTC.

The V and J genes are TRBV28 and TRBJ1-2; 7 bases are a match to TRBD1. The CDR3 consists of 12 residues. Unmatched junction bases numbered 1, after V lost 5 bases and J lost 4 bases. Looked up from germline, CDR1 is MDHEN and CDR2 is SYDVKM. Here the CDR3 DNA reads TGTGCCAGCAGTCCAGGGGGCTATGGCTACACCTTC. Protein product: CASSPGGYGYTF.

V gene TRBV19 combines with J gene TRBJ1-4; TRBD1 matches 8 bases. The junction had 8 bases not matched to a gene; V was cut back by 9 bases and J by 8 bases. The germline gives CDR1 LNHDA, CDR2 SQIVND (reference sequence). This CDR3 spans 13 amino acids. CDR3 nucleotide sequence: TGTGCCAGCAAGGACAGGGTCGGGGAAAAACTGTTTTTT. It specifies CASKDRVGEKLFF.

The rearrangement joins TRBV9 to TRBJ1-2; D possibly corresponds to TRBD1 (6 bases). The V gene's germline CDR1 is SGDLS and CDR2 YYNGEE. The V and J ends lost 4 bases and 4 bases respectively, with 11 bases between them. The CDR3 has 13 residues. The CDR3 DNA is TGTGCCAGCAGCCCCAGGGACATCTATGGCTACACCTTC. It codes for CASSPRDIYGYTF.

The rearrangement uses TRBV28 and TRBJ1-1; D remains ambiguous. CDR3 size: 15 residues. Trimming shortened V by 6 bases and J by 0 bases, and 14 bases separated the two germline ends. The germline gives CDR1 MDHEN, CDR2 SYDVKM. The CDR3 loop is CASRKLGLVNTEAFF. The CDR3 DNA is TGTGCCAGCAGAAAATTGGGCTTGGTGAACACTGAAGCTTTCTTT.

The V and J genes are TRBV18 and TRBJ2-2; 8 bases map to TRBD1. Germline V gene data show CDR1 as KGHSH and CDR2 as LQKENI. V trimming: 2 bases; J trimming: 4 bases; junction bases outside the gene matches: 3. This CDR3 has 15 amino acids. CDR3 residues: CASSPTTGGTGELFF. The CDR3 nucleotides are TGTGCCAGCTCACCAACTACAGGGGGCACCGGGGAGCTGTTTTTT.

CDR3 region: CASTTGQVGLYEQYF. Here the CDR3 DNA reads TGTGCCAGCACCACAGGACAGGTGGGGCTCTACGAGCAGTACTTC. V and J are TRBV28 and TRBJ2-7, with 7 bases matching TRBD1. In germline, CDR1 is MDHEN, CDR2 SYDVKM. The length of the CDR3 is 15 residues. V gave up 7 bases and J gave up 3 bases; unmatched junction bases: 12.

The chain combines TRBV7-2 with TRBJ2-7; 8 positions agree with TRBD2. CDR3 length: 11 residues. Germline V gene lookup returns CDR1 SGHTA and CDR2 FQGNSA. V lost 5 bases, J lost 9 bases, and 3 bases stayed unmatched. CDR3 sequence (DNA): TGTGCCAGCAGCCCCGGGGGGGCGCAGTACTTC. This sequence encodes CASSPGGAQYF.

The V call is TRBV5-1, the J call TRBJ1-1, with TRBD1 matching over 9 bases. J gave up 3 bases and V 0 bases, and 18 bases lay outside the gene matches. Germline assignment: CDR1 SGHRS and CDR2 YFSETQ. This CDR3 is built from 20 residues. The CDR3: CASSLVIKVQGAGTDTEAFF. In nucleotides, the CDR3 is TGCGCCAGCAGCTTGGTGATCAAAGTACAGGGGGCTGGGACGGACACTGAAGCTTTCTTT.

The chain uses TRBV2 and TRBJ1-1; no reliable D call. Trimming removed 2 bases from V and 1 base from J, with 5 bases in between. Germline V CDR1 and CDR2: SNHLY, FYNNEI. This CDR3 contains 13 residues. Here the CDR3 DNA reads TGTGCCAGCAGTGAACAGGAGAACACTGAAGCTTTCTTT. Translated: CASSEQENTEAFF.

The rearrangement links TRBV18 to TRBJ2-2; 7 nucleotides line up with TRBD1. The CDR3 is 15 residues long. Per germline, CDR1 KGHSH and CDR2 LQKENI. The trim removed 3 bases at V and 7 bases at J, leaving 8 bases unmatched. As DNA, the CDR3 is TGTGCCAGCTCACCCGGACAGGTTTTCTACGGGGAGCTGTTTTTT. Translated: CASSPGQVFYGELFF.

This clone occurred a few times. The chain uses TRBV29-1 and TRBJ2-7, with a weak D call TRBD1 (5 bases). This CDR3 has 12 amino acids. CDR1 is SQVTM, CDR2 ANQGSEA, per germline. Trimming removed 4 bases at V and 5 bases at J, with 12 bases between. The CDR3, as DNA: TGCAGCGTTGGTGCAGGGTACCACGAGCAGTACTTC. As protein: CSVGAGYHEQYF.

The genes are TRBV28 and TRBJ2-7; 8 nucleotides match TRBD1. This CDR3 contains 16 residues. Trimming took 5 bases from V and 2 from J; bases not matched to a gene: 11. CDR1 and CDR2 (germline): MDHEN, SYDVKM. CDR3 loop: CASSRIKGQGPYEQYF. CDR3 sequence (DNA): TGTGCCAGCAGTCGCATTAAAGGACAGGGTCCCTACGAGCAGTACTTC.

The CDR3 reads CASSLQGGTTEGYTF. The CDR3 DNA follows: TGTGCCAGCAGTCTACAGGGGGGGACGACGGAGGGCTACACCTTC. The chain is built from TRBV5-6 and TRBJ1-2; 8 nucleotides line up with TRBD1. The length of the CDR3 is 15 residues. Trimming at V came to 5 bases and at J to 8 bases, leaving 14 bases not matched to a gene. Germline values: CDR1 SGHDT, CDR2 YYEEEE.

As for this clone: Relative to the germline gene, one junction end is altered; a read error may explain this. The chain joins TRBV7-2 to TRBJ2-6, with a weak D call TRBD1 (5 bases). CDR1 and CDR2 from the germline V gene are SGHTA and FQGNSA. CDR3 length: 17 residues. CDR3 in DNA: TGCGCCAGCAGCCAAGATGGACAAGCCTCTGGGGCCAACGTCCTGACTTTC. Its translation is CASSQDGQASGANVLTF.

This clone was counted at least ten times. This chain connects TRBV18 to TRBJ2-1; the match to TRBD2 covers 9 bases. The CDR3 runs to 15 residues. The trim removed 6 bases at V and 10 bases at J, leaving 13 bases unmatched. Germline V gives CDR1 KGHSH, CDR2 LQKENI. CDR3: CASSPGASGITEQFF. CDR3 coding DNA: TGTGCCAGCTCTCCGGGGGCTAGCGGGATTACCGAGCAGTTCTTC.

This chain connects TRBV18 to TRBJ1-5; 8 bases are shared with TRBD1. CDR1 and CDR2 from the germline V gene are KGHSH and LQKENI. The CDR3 totals 15 residues. Trimming at V came to 1 base and at J to 5 bases, leaving 4 bases not matched to a gene. The CDR3: CASSPHRGSYQPQHF. In DNA form, the CDR3 reads TGTGCCAGCTCACCACACAGGGGGAGCTATCAGCCCCAGCATTTT.

The chain recombines TRBV6-5 with TRBJ2-1; 10 positions agree with TRBD2. The junction had 11 bases not matched to a gene; V was cut back by 8 bases and J by 7 bases. CDR3 length equals 15 residues. Germline V gene data show CDR1 as MNHEY and CDR2 as SVGAGI. The CDR3 nucleotides are TGTGCCAGCGGTAGCGGGAGGAGTCAATGGAATGAGCAGTTCTTC. Its translation is CASGSGRSQWNEQFF.

This clone was counted only a few times. This rearrangement joins TRBV5-1 to TRBJ1-1; 7 bases agree with TRBD1. This CDR3 is 14 amino acids long. V was pared by 4 bases and J by 0 bases, with 3 bases of the junction left unmatched. Germline CDR1 SGHRS, CDR2 YFSETQ. Here the CDR3 DNA reads TGCGCCAGCAGCATACAGGGGCTGAACACTGAAGCTTTCTTT. Amino acid sequence: CASSIQGLNTEAFF.